A single sample gave rise to the 5 T cell receptor beta chains below, sequenced in a study of control samples from healthy donors and cancer patients. Assay: immunoSEQ multiplex PCR; the TCRdb copy retains only in-frame clones and omits some. Seen here are some 82,000 clones, roughly 88% observed once, and the top ten hold about 9.9%. Input material: PBMCs. The source of these receptors is a man aged 60 to 75 with head and neck cancer.

CDR3 protein: CASSSLSQAAGYTF. The CDR3 DNA follows: TGTGCCAGTAGTAGTCTTTCACAGGCTGCTGGCTACACCTTC. This chain links TRBV19 with TRBJ1-2; D possibly corresponds to TRBD1 (5 bases). The CDR3 covers 14 residues. In germline, CDR1 is LNHDA, CDR2 SQIVND (reference sequence). V was trimmed by 4 bases and J by 7 bases, leaving 16 bases between them.

This chain links TRBV30 with TRBJ1-1; D possibly corresponds to TRBD1 (5 bases). V lost 5 bases, J lost 12 bases, and 16 bases lay in between. The V gene's germline CDR1 is GTSNPN and CDR2 SVGIG (reference sequence). The CDR3 runs 11 residues. CDR3 in amino acids: CAWDGGAITFF. The DNA of the CDR3 is TGTGCCTGGGACGGAGGGGCGATCACTTTCTTT.

This chain connects TRBV10-3 to TRBJ2-2; 16 nucleotides align to TRBD2. Germline V gene data show CDR1 as ENHRY and CDR2 as SYGVKD. Trimming took 5 bases from V and 3 from J; bases not matched to a gene: 6. The CDR3 contains 18 residues. The CDR3 nucleotides read TGTGCCATCAGTCATGGGACTAGCGGGAGGGGCTACACCGGGGAGCTGTTTTTT. The encoded protein is CAISHGTSGRGYTGELFF.

V and J are TRBV11-3 and TRBJ2-3; 7 bases align to TRBD2. V lost 5 bases and J lost 2; bases outside the gene matches: 7. This CDR3 comprises 15 residues. Germline assignment: CDR1 SGHNT and CDR2 YENEEA. CDR3 amino acids: CASSPGSGLTDTQYF. The DNA of the CDR3 is TGTGCCAGCAGCCCCGGTAGCGGGCTCACAGATACGCAGTATTTT. The whole variable domain, filled in from reference TRBV11-3 and TRBJ2-3, reads EAGVVQSPRYKIIEKKQPVAFWCNPISGHNTLYWYLQNLGQGPELLIRYENEEAVDDSQLPKDRFSAERLKGVDSTLKIQPAELGDSAVYLCASSPGSGLTDTQYFGPGTRLTVL.

The genes are TRBV10-3 and TRBJ1-3, with 10 bases aligning to TRBD1. V trimming: 3 bases; J trimming: 2 bases; junction bases outside the gene matches: 4. The CDR3 contains 16 residues. Germline loops: CDR1 ENHRY, CDR2 SYGVKD. CDR3 loop: CAISDGTGEAGNTIYF. CDR3 sequence (DNA): TGTGCCATCAGTGACGGGACAGGGGAGGCTGGAAACACCATATATTTT.